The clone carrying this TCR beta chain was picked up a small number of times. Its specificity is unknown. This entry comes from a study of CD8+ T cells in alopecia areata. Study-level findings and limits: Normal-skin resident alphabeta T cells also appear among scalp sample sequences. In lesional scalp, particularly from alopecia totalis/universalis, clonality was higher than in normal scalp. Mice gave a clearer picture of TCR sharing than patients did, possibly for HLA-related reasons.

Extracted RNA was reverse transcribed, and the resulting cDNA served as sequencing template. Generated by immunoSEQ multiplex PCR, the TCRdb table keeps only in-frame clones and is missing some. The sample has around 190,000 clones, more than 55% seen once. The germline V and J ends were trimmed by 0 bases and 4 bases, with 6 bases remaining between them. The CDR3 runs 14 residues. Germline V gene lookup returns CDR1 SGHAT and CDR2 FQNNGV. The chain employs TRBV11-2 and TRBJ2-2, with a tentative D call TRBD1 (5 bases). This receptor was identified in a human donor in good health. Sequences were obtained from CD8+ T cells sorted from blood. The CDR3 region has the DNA TGTGCCAGCAGCTTAGAGACAGTCACCGGGGAGCTGTTTTTT. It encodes CASSLETVTGELFF. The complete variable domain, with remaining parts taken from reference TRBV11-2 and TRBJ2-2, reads EAGVAQSPRYKIIEKRQSVAFWCNPISGHATLYWYQQILGQGPKLLIQFQNNGVVDDSQLPKDRFSAERLKGVDSTLKIQPAKLEDSAVYLCASSLETVTGELFFGEGSRLTVL.